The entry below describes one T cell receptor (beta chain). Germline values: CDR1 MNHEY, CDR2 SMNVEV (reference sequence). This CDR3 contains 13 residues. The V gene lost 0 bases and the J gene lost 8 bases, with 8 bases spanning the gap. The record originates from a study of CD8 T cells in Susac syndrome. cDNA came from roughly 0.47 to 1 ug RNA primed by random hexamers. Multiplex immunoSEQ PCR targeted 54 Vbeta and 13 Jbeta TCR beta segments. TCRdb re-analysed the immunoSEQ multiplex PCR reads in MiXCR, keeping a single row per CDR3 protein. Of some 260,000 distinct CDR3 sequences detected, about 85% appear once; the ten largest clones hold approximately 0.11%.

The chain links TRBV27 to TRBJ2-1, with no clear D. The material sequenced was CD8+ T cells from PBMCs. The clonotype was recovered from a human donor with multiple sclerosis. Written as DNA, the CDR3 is TGTGCCAGCAGTTTATCGACTCGGGATGAGCAGTTCTTC. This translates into CASSLSTRDEQFF.